A single sample gave rise to the 23 T cell receptor beta chains below, sequenced in a study of T-cell memory formation after mild COVID-19. MiXCR, run by TCRdb on the 5' RACE reads, gives a single entry per CDR3 protein. This sample yields hundreds of thousands of distinct CDR3 sequences, of which 20% to 25% are seen a single time; about 10% belongs to the top ten. Material: PBMCs or a T cell subset sorted from them (not recorded which). The receptors originated from an adult woman who had mild COVID-19 (a few samples of this study predate the infection). Cell type and time point are not known.

A few counts support this clonotype. This chain joins TRBV7-2 and TRBJ1-6; 7 bases line up with TRBD1. Unmatched junction bases numbered 14, after V lost 11 bases and J lost 7 bases. Per the germline V gene, CDR1 is SGHTA and CDR2 is FQGNSA. The CDR3 runs to 15 residues. CDR3 nucleotide sequence: TGTGCCGAAATACAGGGGAGGATAAGAAATTCACCCCTCCACTTT. It yields the protein CAEIQGRIRNSPLHF.

The chain employs TRBV24-1 and TRBJ2-1; a weak D match, TRBD2 (5 bases). This CDR3 is built from 12 residues. CDR1 is KGHDR and CDR2 is SFDVKD in the germline V gene. The V and J ends lost 9 bases and 6 bases respectively, with 11 bases between them. The CDR3 loop is CATSRESNEQFF. CDR3 nucleotides: TGTGCCACCTCTCGGGAATCCAATGAGCAGTTCTTC.

This clonotype was seen a few times. The CDR3 nucleotides read TGCGCCAGCAGCTTGGATGCCACAGATACGCAGTATTTT. Amino acid sequence: CASSLDATDTQYF. J is TRBJ2-3 and V is TRBV5-1; unclear D gene. Germline CDR1 SGHRS, CDR2 YFSETQ. CDR3 length: 13 amino acids. Trimming removed 0 bases from V and 2 bases from J, with 4 bases in between.

This clonotype has a handful of counts. The V gene is TRBV7-8, the J gene TRBJ2-7; D possibly corresponds to TRBD1 (6 bases). Trimming took 1 base from V and 3 from J, leaving 16 bases between them. The V gene's germline CDR1 is SGHVS and CDR2 FQNEAQ. This CDR3 is 16 amino acids long. CDR3 nucleotides: TGTGCCAGCAGCTTAGGCCTCGACAGGCCTTTCTACGAGCAGTACTTC. This sequence encodes CASSLGLDRPFYEQYF.

This clonotype was seen a handful of times. V gene TRBV6-5 combines with J gene TRBJ2-7; D is undetermined. Trimming pared 2 bases from V and 3 bases from J, leaving 11 bases between. The CDR3 extends over 14 amino acids. Germline V gene data show CDR1 as MNHEY and CDR2 as SVGAGI. The CDR3 protein is CASSYPRRVYEQYF. The CDR3 nucleotides are TGTGCCAGCAGTTACCCGCGGCGCGTCTACGAGCAGTACTTC.

The V gene is TRBV4-1, the J gene TRBJ1-3; D is undetermined. The ends were cut back, 0 bases at V and 3 bases at J, with 15 bases in the middle. The germline V gene has CDR1 MGHRA and CDR2 YSYEKL. The CDR3 has 17 amino acids. The CDR3 sequence is CASSQDPPGSVGNTIYF. The CDR3 DNA is TGCGCCAGCAGCCAAGATCCGCCGGGATCCGTTGGAAACACCATATATTTT.

The CDR3 coding sequence is TGTGCCAGCTCACCGGCGGGCGGAGATCAGCCCCAGCATTTT. Encoded protein: CASSPAGGDQPQHF. This chain uses TRBV18 with TRBJ1-5; unclear D gene. The CDR3 is 14 residues long. V shed 3 bases and J shed 5 bases, with 11 bases lying between them. The germline gives CDR1 KGHSH, CDR2 LQKENI.

This clonotype has a handful of counts. This rearrangement joins TRBV27 to TRBJ2-7; TRBD2 matches at 7 bases. Germline CDR1 MNHEY, CDR2 SMNVEV (reference sequence). The V gene end was trimmed by 3 bases and the J gene end by 6 bases; junction bases not matched to a gene: 2. The CDR3 consists of 12 residues. CDR3 DNA: TGTGCCAGCAGTTTTTGGGAGGGCGAGCAGTACTTC. It specifies CASSFWEGEQYF.

The chain recombines TRBV12-3 or TRBV12-4 with TRBJ2-2, with 8 bases lining up with TRBD1. The CDR3 is made up of 15 amino acids. Germline trimming cut 6 bases from V and 4 bases from J; bases unmatched to any gene: 7. The CDR3 DNA is TGTGCCAGCAGACAGGGGGGCCGGATCACCGGGGAGCTGTTTTTT. As protein: CASRQGGRITGELFF.

The table lists this clonotype with many counts. The chain carries TRBV4-2 and TRBJ1-2; D is uncertain. V was trimmed by 0 bases and J by 7 bases, leaving 9 bases between them. Germline lookup yields CDR1 LGHNA and CDR2 YNFKEQ. The CDR3 consists of 13 residues. The CDR3 region is CASSQEQPAGYTF. Here the CDR3 DNA reads TGTGCCAGCAGCCAAGAACAACCGGCTGGCTACACCTTC.

V and J are TRBV18 and TRBJ1-1; TRBD1 is a possible D gene (6 bases). Germline V gene lookup returns CDR1 KGHSH and CDR2 LQKENI. With 2 bases removed from V and 0 bases from J, the gap between germline ends came to 10 bases. The CDR3 consists of 15 residues. DNA of the CDR3: TGTGCCAGCTCACCAGCACAGGGAGTGAACACTGAAGCTTTCTTT. It is translated as CASSPAQGVNTEAFF.

The chain links TRBV12-3 or TRBV12-4 to TRBJ1-2, with D tentatively TRBD1 (5 bases). The CDR3 spans 13 residues. V was cut by 1 base and J by 10 bases, with 13 bases left in between. The CDR3 loop is CASSLGQGDTYTF. CDR3 DNA: TGTGCCAGCAGTTTAGGGCAGGGAGACACCTACACCTTC.

The chain couples TRBV27 to TRBJ2-7; the match to TRBD2 covers 12 bases. The germline V gene has CDR1 MNHEY and CDR2 SMNVEV (reference sequence). The CDR3 consists of 16 residues. Unmatched junction bases numbered 7, after V lost 5 bases and J lost 2 bases. The CDR3, as DNA: TGTGCCAGCAGTCTTACGGGACTAGCGGGTACCTACGAGCAGTACTTC. Translation gives CASSLTGLAGTYEQYF.

The rearrangement joins TRBV5-5 to TRBJ1-2; D ambiguous. This CDR3 comprises 13 residues. In germline, CDR1 is SGHKS, CDR2 YYEKEE (reference sequence). Between the trimmed V and J ends, which lost 4 bases and 4 bases, there was a span of 11 bases. The CDR3 bases are TGTGCCAGCAGCGGACGGAGTCGCTATGGCTACACCTTC. Translation: CASSGRSRYGYTF.

This CDR3 reads CASKAIGETQYF. The CDR3, as DNA: TGTGCCAGCAAGGCCATCGGAGAGACCCAGTACTTC. The chain employs TRBV12-3 or TRBV12-4 and TRBJ2-5; D unresolved. This CDR3 is 12 amino acids long. V gave up 7 bases and J gave up 4 bases, with 10 bases separating them.

The V and J genes are TRBV6-6 and TRBJ1-1, with D perhaps TRBD1 (6 bases). The germline V gene encodes CDR1 MNHNY and CDR2 SVGAGI (reference sequence). This CDR3 spans 14 amino acids. Trimming took off 6 bases at V and 11 bases at J, with 22 bases between the two ends. This CDR3 is CASREPGTNSPAFF. The CDR3 DNA reads TGTGCCAGCAGGGAGCCCGGGACAAACAGCCCCGCTTTCTTT.

This clonotype was observed many times. The rearrangement uses TRBV4-3 and TRBJ2-1; 8 nucleotides line up with TRBD2. CDR1 and CDR2 from the germline V gene are LGHNA and YSLEER. Trimming at V came to 0 bases and at J to 2 bases, leaving 3 bases not matched to a gene. This CDR3 region has 16 residues. DNA for the CDR3: TGCGCCAGCAGCCAAGATCCGGGAGGGGCCTACAATGAGCAGTTCTTC. Protein: CASSQDPGGAYNEQFF.

This clonotype was seen a few times. The genes are TRBV7-6 and TRBJ2-1, with 9 positions matching TRBD1. The germline CDR1 and CDR2 sequences are SGHVS and FNYEAQ. V shed 6 bases and J 5 bases; nucleotides not matched to a gene: 8. This CDR3 region has 15 residues. CDR3 loop: CASRLGTGYHNEQFF. As DNA, the CDR3 is TGTGCCAGCAGACTCGGGACAGGGTACCACAATGAGCAGTTCTTC.

This clonotype has only a few counts. This rearrangement joins TRBV11-2 to TRBJ1-6, with 7 bases aligning to TRBD1. Germline trimming cut 1 base from V and 9 bases from J; bases unmatched to any gene: 3. Germline V gives CDR1 SGHAT, CDR2 FQNNGV. The CDR3 is 14 residues long. In DNA, the CDR3 is TGTGCCAGCAGCTTAGGGGGGGACAGTTCACCCCTCCACTTT. Its protein product is CASSLGGDSSPLHF. Based on the CDR3 plus reference TRBV11-2 and TRBJ1-6, the full variable domain is EAGVAQSPRYKIIEKRQSVAFWCNPISGHATLYWYQQILGQGPKLLIQFQNNGVVDDSQLPKDRFSAERLKGVDSTLKIQPAKLEDSAVYLCASSLGGDSSPLHFGNGTRLTVT.

Only a few counts were recorded for this clonotype. J is TRBJ1-1 and V is TRBV5-5; no firm D call. The CDR3 sequence is 14 residues long. The germline CDR1 and CDR2 sequences are SGHKS and YYEKEE (reference sequence). V lost 1 base, J lost 0 bases, and 7 bases lay in between. The CDR3 is CASSLSTLNTEAFF. In DNA form, the CDR3 reads TGTGCCAGCAGCTTGAGTACATTGAACACTGAAGCTTTCTTT.

This clonotype came up a few times. The chain employs TRBV28 and TRBJ2-7; TRBD2 matches at 13 bases. Trimming took 6 bases from V and 7 from J; bases not matched to a gene: 6. Per germline, CDR1 MDHEN and CDR2 SYDVKM. The CDR3 runs to 14 residues. The CDR3 nucleotides read TGTGCCAGCAGACCACGGACTAGCGGGAGAGAGCAGTACTTC. It yields the protein CASRPRTSGREQYF.

This clonotype was found a few times. V gene TRBV27 combines with J gene TRBJ2-4; D is unresolved. V was cut by 3 bases and J by 7 bases, with 13 bases left in between. The length of the CDR3 is 14 residues. Germline V CDR1 and CDR2: MNHEY, SMNVEV (reference sequence). The CDR3 loop is CASSFDMLGNIQYF. The DNA of the CDR3 is TGTGCCAGCAGTTTCGATATGTTAGGGAACATTCAGTACTTC.

This clonotype was observed a few times. J is TRBJ2-6 and V is TRBV6-5; D gene unclear. The CDR3 loop spans 15 amino acids. V was trimmed by 2 bases and J by 4 bases, leaving 9 bases between them. CDR1 and CDR2 (germline): MNHEY, SVGAGI. Here the CDR3 DNA reads TGTGCCAGCAGTTACAGCAGGCCCGGGGCCAACGTCCTGACTTTC. Its translation: CASSYSRPGANVLTF.